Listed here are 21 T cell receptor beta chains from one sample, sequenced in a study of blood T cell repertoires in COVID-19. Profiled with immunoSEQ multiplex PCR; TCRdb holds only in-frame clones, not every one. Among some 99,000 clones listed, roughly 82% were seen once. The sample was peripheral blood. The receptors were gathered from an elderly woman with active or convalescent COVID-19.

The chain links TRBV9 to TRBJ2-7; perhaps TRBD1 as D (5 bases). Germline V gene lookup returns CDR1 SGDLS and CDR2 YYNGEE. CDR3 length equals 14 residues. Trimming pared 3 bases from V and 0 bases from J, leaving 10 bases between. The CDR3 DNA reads TGTGCCAGCAGCGGGGGCTCCAACTCCTACGAGCAGTACTTC. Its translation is CASSGGSNSYEQYF.

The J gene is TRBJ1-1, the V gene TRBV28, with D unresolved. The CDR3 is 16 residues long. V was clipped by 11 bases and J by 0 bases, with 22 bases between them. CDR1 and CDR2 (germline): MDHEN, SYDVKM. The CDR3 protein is CALCSISEGMNTEAFF. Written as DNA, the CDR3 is TGTGCCTTGTGTTCGATTAGTGAGGGAATGAACACTGAAGCTTTCTTT.

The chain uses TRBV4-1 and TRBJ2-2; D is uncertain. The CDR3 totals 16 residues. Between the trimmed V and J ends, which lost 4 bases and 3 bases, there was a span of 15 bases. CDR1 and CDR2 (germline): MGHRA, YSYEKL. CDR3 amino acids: CASSRDTGSHTGELFF. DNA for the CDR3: TGCGCCAGCAGCCGAGATACCGGGTCTCACACCGGGGAGCTGTTTTTT.

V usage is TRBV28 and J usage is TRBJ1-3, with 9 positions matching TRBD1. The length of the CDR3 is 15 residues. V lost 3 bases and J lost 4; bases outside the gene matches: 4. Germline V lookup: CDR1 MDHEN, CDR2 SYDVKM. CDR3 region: CASSFGTGTGNTIYF. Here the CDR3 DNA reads TGTGCCAGCAGTTTCGGGACAGGGACGGGAAACACCATATATTTT.

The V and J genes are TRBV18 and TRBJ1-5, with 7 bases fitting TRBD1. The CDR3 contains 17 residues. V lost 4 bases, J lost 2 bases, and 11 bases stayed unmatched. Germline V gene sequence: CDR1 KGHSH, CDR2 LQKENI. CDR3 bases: TGTGCCAGCTCACATACAGGGGCCCCGGGTGGCAATCAGCCCCAGCATTTT. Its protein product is CASSHTGAPGGNQPQHF.

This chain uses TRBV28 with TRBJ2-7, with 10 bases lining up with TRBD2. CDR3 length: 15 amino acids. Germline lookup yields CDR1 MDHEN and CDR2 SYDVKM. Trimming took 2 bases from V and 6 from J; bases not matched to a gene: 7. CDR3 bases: TGTGCCAGCAGTTTAGCGCTAGCGGGAGTCGGCGAGCAGTACTTC. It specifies CASSLALAGVGEQYF.

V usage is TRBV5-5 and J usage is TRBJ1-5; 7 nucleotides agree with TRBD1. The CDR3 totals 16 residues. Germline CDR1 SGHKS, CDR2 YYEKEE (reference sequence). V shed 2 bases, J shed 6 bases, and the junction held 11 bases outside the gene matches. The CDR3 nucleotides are TGTGCCAGCAGCTTATCGGTAGGGGGCGAGGGTCAGCCCCAGCATTTT. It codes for CASSLSVGGEGQPQHF.

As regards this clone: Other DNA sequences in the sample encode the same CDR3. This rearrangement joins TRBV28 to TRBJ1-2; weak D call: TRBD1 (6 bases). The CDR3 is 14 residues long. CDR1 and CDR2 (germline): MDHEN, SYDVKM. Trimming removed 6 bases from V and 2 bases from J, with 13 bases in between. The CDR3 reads CASSPRTANYGYTF. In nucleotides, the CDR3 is TGTGCCAGCAGCCCGAGGACAGCAAACTATGGCTACACCTTC.

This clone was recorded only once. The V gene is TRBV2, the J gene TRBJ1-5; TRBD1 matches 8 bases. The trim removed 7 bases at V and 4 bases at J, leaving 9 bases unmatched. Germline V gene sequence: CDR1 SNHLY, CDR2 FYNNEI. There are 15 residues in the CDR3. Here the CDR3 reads CASTPQGARNQPQHF. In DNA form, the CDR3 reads TGTGCCAGCACCCCCCAGGGGGCGAGGAATCAGCCCCAGCATTTT.

The CDR3 nucleotides are TGTGCCAGCGGAGCCCCGGGACAGGGGGCGTCATACGAGCAGTACTTC. Translation gives CASGAPGQGASYEQYF. The chain uses TRBV28 and TRBJ2-7, with 12 bases fitting TRBD1. V trimming: 8 bases; J trimming: 4 bases; junction bases outside the gene matches: 12. This CDR3 region has 16 residues. The germline gives CDR1 MDHEN, CDR2 SYDVKM.

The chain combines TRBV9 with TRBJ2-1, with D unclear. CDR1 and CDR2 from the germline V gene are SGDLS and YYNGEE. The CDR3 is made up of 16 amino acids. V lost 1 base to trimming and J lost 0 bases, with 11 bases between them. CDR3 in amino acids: CASSVFAESSYNEQFF. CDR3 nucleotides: TGTGCCAGCAGCGTATTTGCGGAAAGCTCCTACAATGAGCAGTTCTTC.

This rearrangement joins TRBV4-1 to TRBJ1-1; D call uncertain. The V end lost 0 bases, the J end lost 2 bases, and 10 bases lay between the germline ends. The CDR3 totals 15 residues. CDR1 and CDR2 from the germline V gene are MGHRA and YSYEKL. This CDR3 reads CASSQESTLNTEAFF. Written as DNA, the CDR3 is TGCGCCAGCAGCCAAGAGTCTACTCTAAACACTGAAGCTTTCTTT.

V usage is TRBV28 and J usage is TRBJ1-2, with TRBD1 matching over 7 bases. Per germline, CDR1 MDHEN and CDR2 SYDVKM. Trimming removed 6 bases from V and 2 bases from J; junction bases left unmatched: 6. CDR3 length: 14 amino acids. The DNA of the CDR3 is TGTGCCAGCAGCCGGACAGGTGGGAACTATGGCTACACCTTC. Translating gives CASSRTGGNYGYTF.

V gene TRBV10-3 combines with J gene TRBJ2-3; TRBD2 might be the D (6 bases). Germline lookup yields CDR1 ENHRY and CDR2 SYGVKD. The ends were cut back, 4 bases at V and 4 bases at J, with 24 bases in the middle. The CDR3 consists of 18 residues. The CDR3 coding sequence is TGTGCCATCAGTGGGGGCCGCGGGCTAGCGTCAGTGGCAGATACGCAGTATTTT. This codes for CAISGGRGLASVADTQYF.

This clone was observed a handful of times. CDR3 region: CASSPLLGGTEAFF. CDR3 nucleotides: TGTGCCAGCAGCCCCTTACTAGGGGGCACTGAAGCTTTCTTT. The rearrangement uses TRBV3-1 (or the pseudogene TRBV3-2) and TRBJ1-1; D is perhaps TRBD1 (6 bases). The length of the CDR3 is 14 residues. V was shortened by 4 bases and J by 4 bases, with 13 bases between the two germline ends. Looked up from germline, CDR1 is LGHDT and CDR2 is YNNKEL (reference sequence).

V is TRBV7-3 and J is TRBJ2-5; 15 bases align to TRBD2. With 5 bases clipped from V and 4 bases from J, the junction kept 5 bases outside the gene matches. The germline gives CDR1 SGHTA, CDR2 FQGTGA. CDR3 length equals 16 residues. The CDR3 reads CASSLSGLAGGETQYF. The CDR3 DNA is TGTGCCAGCAGCCTCTCGGGACTAGCGGGAGGAGAGACCCAGTACTTC.

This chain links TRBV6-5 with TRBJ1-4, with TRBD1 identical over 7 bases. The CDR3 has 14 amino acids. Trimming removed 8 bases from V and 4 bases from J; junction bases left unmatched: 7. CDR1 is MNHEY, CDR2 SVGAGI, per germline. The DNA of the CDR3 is TGTGCCAGCCTTAGGACAGGACGTAATGAAAAACTGTTTTTT. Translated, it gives CASLRTGRNEKLFF.

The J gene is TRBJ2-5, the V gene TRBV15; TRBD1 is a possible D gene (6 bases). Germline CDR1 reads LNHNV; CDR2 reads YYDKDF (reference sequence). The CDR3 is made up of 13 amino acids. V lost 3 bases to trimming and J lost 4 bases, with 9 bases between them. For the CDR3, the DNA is TGTGCCACCAGCAGCACAGGGAGAGAGACCCAGTACTTC. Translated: CATSSTGRETQYF.

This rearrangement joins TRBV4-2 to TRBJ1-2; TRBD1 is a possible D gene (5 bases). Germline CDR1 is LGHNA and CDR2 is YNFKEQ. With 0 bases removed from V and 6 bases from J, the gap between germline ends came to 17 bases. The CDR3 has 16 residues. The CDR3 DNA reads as TGTGCCAGCAGCCAAGATAGAGCCCCAGGGCCTGATGGCTACACCTTC. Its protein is CASSQDRAPGPDGYTF.

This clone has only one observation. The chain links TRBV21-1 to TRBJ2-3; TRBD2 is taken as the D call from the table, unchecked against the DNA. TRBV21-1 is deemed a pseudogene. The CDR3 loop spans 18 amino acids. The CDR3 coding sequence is TGTGCCAGCAGCAAATCCCCTAAGGGGCGGGGTGTTTCAGATACGCAGTATTTT. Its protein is CASSKSPKGRGVSDTQYF.

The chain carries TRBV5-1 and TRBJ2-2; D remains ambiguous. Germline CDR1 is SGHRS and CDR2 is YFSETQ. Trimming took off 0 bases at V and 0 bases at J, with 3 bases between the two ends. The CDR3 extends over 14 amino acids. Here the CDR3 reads CASSLAANTGELFF. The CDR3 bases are TGCGCCAGCAGCTTGGCCGCGAACACCGGGGAGCTGTTTTTT.